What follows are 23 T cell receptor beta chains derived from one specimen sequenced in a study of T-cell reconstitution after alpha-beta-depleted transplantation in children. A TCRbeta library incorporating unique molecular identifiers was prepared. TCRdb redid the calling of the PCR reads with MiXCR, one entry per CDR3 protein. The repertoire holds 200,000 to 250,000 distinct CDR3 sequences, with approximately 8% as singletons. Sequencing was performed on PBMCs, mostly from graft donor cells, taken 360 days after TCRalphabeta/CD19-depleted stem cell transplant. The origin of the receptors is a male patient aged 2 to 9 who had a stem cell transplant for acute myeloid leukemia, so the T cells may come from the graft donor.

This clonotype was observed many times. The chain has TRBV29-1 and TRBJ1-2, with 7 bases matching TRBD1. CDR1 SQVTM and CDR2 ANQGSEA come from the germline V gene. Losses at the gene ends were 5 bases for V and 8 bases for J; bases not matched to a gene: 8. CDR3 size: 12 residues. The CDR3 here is CSVWGGGTGYTF. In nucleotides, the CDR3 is TGCAGCGTTTGGGGAGGGGGCACGGGCTACACCTTC.

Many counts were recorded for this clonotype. In DNA form, the CDR3 reads TGTGCCAGCAGCTTAGATAATCCGGGCGCCTACGAGCAGTACTTC. It encodes CASSLDNPGAYEQYF. V is TRBV11-2 and J is TRBJ2-7; unclear D gene. The CDR3 runs 15 residues. The germline V and J ends were trimmed by 0 bases and 2 bases, with 11 bases remaining between them. Germline CDR1 is SGHAT and CDR2 is FQNNGV.

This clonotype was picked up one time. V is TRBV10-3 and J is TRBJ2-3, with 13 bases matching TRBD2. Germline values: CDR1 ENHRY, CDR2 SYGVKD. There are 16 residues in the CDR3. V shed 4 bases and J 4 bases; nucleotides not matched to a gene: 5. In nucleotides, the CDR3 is TGTGCCATCAGTGGTAGACTAGCGGGGGGACCAGATACGCAGTATTTT. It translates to CAISGRLAGGPDTQYF.

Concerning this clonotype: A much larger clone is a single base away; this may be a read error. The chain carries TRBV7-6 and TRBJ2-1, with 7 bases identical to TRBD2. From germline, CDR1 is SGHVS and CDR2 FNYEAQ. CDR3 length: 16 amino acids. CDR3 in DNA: TGTGCCAGCAGCTCCATCCCACGCGGGAGACACAATGAGCAGCTCTTC. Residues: CASSSIPRGRHNEQLF.

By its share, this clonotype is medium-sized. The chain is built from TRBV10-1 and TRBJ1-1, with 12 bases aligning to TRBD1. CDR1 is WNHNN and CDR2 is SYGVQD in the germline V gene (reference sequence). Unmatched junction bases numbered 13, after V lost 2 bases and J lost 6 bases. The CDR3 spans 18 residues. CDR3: CASSEDPVGTGGFAEAFF. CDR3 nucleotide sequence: TGCGCCAGCAGTGAGGACCCAGTTGGGACAGGGGGCTTCGCTGAAGCTTTCTTT.

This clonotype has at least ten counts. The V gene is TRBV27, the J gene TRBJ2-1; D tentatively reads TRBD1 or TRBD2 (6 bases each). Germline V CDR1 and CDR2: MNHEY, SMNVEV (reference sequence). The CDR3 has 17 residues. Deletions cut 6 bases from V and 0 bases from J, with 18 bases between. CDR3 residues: CASRVLLGGDSYNEQFF. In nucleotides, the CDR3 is TGTGCCAGCAGGGTCCTGCTGGGGGGCGACTCCTACAATGAGCAGTTCTTC.

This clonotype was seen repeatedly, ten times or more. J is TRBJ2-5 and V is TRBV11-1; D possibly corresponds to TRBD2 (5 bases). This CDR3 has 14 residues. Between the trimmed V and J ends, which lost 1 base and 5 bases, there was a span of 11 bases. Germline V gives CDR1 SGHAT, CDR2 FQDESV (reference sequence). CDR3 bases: TGTGCCAGCAGCTTAGGGTACTCGGGGGAGACCCAGTACTTC. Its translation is CASSLGYSGETQYF.

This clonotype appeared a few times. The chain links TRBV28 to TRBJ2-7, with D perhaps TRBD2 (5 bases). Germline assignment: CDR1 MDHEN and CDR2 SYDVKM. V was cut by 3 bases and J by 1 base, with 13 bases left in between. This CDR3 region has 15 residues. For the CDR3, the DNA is TGTGCCAGCAGTTTGACCGGGGTTGGTTCCTACGAGCAGTACGTC. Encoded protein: CASSLTGVGSYEQYV.

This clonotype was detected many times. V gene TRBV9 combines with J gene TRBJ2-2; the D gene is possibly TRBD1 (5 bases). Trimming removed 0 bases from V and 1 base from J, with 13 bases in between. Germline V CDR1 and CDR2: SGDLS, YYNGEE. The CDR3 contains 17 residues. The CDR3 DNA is TGTGCCAGCAGCGTAGCTCGCGAGACAGAGAACACCGGGGAGCTGTTTTTT. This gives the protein CASSVARETENTGELFF.

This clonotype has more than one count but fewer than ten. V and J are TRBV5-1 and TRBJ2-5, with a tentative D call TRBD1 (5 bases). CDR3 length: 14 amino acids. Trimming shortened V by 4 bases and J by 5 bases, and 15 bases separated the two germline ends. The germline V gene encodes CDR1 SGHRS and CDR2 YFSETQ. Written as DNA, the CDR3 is TGCGCCAGCAGCGGACCGACAGTGTACGAGACCCAGTACTTC. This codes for CASSGPTVYETQYF. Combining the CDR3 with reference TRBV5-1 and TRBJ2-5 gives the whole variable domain KAGVTQTPRYLIKTRGQQVTLSCSPISGHRSVSWYQQTPGQGLQFLFEYFSETQRNKGNFPGRFSGRQFSNSRSEMNVSTLELGDSALYLCASSGPTVYETQYFGPGTRLLVL.

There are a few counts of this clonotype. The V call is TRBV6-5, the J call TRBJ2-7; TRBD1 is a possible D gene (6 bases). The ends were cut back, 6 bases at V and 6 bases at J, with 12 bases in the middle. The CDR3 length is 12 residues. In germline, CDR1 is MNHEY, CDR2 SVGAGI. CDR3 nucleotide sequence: TGTGCCAGCAGCCTTAACAGGGCCGAGCAGTACTTC. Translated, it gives CASSLNRAEQYF.

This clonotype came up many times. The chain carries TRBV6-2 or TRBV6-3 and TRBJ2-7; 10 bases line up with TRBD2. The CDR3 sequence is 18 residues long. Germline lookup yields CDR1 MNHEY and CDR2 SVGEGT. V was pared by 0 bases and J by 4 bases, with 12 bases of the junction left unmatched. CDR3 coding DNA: TGTGCCAGCAGTTACTCGGCTAGCGGGAGTTTCCCCCTGTACGAGCAGTACTTC. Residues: CASSYSASGSFPLYEQYF.

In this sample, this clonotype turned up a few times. The CDR3 DNA is TGCGCCAGCCACGAAGGGGCTTCTAGCACAGATACGCAGTATTTT. Protein product: CASHEGASSTDTQYF. This chain uses TRBV5-1 with TRBJ2-3, with a tentative D call TRBD1 (5 bases). CDR1 is SGHRS and CDR2 is YFSETQ in the germline V gene. This CDR3 has 15 residues. The V end was cut by 7 bases, the J end by 0 bases, with 15 bases between.

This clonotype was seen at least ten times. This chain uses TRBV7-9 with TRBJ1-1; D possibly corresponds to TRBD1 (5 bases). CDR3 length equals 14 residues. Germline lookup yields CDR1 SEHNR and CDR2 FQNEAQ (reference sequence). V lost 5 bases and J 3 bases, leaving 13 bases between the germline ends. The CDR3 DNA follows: TGTGCCAGCAGCCCAGGGCAGAGGCACACTGAAGCTTTCTTT. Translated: CASSPGQRHTEAFF.

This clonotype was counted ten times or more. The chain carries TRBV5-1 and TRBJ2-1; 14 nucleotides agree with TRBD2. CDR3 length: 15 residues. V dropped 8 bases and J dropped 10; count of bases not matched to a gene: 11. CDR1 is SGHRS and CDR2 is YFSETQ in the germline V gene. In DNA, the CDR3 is TGCGCCAGTAGTAAGACTAGCGGGGGGGCTCGGGAGCAGTTCTTC. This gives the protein CASSKTSGGAREQFF.

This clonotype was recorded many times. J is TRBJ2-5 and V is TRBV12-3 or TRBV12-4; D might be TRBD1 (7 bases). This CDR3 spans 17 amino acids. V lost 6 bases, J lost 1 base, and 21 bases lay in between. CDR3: CASSPDRVRRAQETQYF. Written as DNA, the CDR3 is TGTGCCAGCAGCCCCGACAGGGTACGGAGGGCCCAAGAGACCCAGTACTTC.

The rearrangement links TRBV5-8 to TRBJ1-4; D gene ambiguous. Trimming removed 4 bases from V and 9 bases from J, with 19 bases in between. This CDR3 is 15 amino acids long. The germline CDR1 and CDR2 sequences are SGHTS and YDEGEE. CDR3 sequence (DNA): TGTGCCAGCAGCCCTAAGTCCCCTTCCGGGAAAAAACTGTTTTTT. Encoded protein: CASSPKSPSGKKLFF.

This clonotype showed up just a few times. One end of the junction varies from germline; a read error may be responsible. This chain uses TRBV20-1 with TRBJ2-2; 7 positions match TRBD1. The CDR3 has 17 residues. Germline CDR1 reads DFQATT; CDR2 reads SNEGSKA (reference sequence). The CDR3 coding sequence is TGCTGTGCTACCGGGGCCTCAGAGACAGGGTACACCGGGGAGCTGTTTTTT. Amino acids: CCATGASETGYTGELFF.

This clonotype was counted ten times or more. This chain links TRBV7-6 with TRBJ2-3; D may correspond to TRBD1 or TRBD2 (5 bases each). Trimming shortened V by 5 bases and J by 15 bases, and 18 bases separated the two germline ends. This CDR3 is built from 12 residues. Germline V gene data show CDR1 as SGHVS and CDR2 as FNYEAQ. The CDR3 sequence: CASSTTGTGAYF. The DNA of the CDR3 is TGTGCCAGCAGCACTACCGGGACCGGGGCATATTTT.

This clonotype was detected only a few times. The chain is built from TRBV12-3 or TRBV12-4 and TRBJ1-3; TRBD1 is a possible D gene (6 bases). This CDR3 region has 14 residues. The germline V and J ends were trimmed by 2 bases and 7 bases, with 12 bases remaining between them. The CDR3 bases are TGTGCCAGCAGTTTACAGGGGTCTGTCAACACCATATATTTT. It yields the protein CASSLQGSVNTIYF.

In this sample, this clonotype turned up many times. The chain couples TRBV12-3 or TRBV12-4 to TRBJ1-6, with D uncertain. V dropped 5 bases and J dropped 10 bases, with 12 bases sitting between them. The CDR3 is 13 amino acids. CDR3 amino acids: CASSQTIVSPLHF. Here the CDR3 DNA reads TGTGCCAGCAGTCAAACGATCGTCTCACCCCTCCACTTT.

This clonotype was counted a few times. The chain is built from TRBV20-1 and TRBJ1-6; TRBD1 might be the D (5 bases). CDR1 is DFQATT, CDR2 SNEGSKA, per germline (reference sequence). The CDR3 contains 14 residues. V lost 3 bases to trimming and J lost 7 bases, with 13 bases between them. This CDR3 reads CSARDLRGNSPLHF. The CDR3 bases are TGCAGTGCTAGGGACCTTAGGGGAAATTCACCCCTCCACTTT.

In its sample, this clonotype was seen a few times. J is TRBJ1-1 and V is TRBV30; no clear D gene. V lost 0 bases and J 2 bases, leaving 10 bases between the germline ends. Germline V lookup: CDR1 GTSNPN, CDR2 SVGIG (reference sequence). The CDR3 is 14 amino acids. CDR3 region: CAWSVGRLNTEAFF. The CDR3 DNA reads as TGTGCCTGGAGTGTAGGCAGGCTAAACACTGAAGCTTTCTTT.